This T cell receptor (beta chain) was identified during a study of identical twins. A single record per CDR3 protein comes from TCRdb applying MiXCR to the 5' RACE reads. The table shows 510,000 or so distinct CDR3 sequences, with over 12% occurring only once. In regard to this clonotype: Its antigen remains unidentified.

General study results and limits: Modeled out-of-frame TCR alpha sharing in monozygotic twins fell below observed levels. The more abundant beta clonotypes in cord blood had fewer insertions, and memory repertoires did not show this. Cross-sectional statistics underpinned the conclusions; the same donors were not followed.

The germline CDR1 and CDR2 sequences are MNHNS and SASEGT. The CDR3 is made up of 16 amino acids. V was cut by 5 bases and J by 3 bases, with 16 bases left in between. The same data also went into a second study, on yellow fever vaccine responses in identical twins.

Material: CD4+ T cells sorted from blood. This chain joins TRBV6-1 and TRBJ2-2; perhaps TRBD2 as D (6 bases). The TCR sequence derives from a woman under 30 in good health. The CDR3 nucleotides read TGTGCCAGCAGTCCCCGCGGGGTGGCGGACACCGGGGAGCTGTTTTTT. It specifies CASSPRGVADTGELFF.